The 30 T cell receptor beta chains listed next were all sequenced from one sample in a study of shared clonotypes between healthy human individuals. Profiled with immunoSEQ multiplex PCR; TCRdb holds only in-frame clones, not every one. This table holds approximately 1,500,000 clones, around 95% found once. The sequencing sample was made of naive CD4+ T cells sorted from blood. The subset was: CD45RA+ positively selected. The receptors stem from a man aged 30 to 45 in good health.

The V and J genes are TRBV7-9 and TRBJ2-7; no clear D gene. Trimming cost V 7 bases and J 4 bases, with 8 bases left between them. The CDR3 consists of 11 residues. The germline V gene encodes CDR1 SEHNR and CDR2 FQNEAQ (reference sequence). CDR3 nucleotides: TGTGCCAGCACCGAAGAATACGAGCAGTACTTC. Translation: CASTEEYEQYF.

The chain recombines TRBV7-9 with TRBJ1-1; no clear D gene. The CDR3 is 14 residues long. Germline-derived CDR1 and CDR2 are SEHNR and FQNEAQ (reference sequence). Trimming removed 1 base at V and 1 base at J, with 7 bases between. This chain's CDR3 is CASSLEQRNTEAFF. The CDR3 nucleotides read TGTGCCAGCAGCTTAGAACAGCGGAACACTGAAGCTTTCTTT.

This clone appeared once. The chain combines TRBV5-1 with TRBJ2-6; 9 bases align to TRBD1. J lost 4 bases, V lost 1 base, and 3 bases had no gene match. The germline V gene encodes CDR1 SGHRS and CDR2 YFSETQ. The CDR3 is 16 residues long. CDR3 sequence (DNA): TGCGCCAGCAGCTTGCTACAGGGGGCAGGGGCCAACGTCCTGACTTTC. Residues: CASSLLQGAGANVLTF.

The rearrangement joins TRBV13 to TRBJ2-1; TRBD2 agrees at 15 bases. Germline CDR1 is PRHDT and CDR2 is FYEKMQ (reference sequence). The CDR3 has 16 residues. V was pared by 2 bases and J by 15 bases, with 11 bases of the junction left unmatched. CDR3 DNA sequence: TGTGCCAGCAGCTTAACCAGGACTAGCGGGAGGGCCCTTCGGTTCTTC. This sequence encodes CASSLTRTSGRALRFF.

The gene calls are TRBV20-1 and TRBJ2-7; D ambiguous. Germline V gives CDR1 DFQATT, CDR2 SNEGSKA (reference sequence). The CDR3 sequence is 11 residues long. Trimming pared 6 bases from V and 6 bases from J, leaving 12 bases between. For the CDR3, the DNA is TGCAGTGCCGGGTGGGTGGGCGAGCAGTACTTC. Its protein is CSAGWVGEQYF.

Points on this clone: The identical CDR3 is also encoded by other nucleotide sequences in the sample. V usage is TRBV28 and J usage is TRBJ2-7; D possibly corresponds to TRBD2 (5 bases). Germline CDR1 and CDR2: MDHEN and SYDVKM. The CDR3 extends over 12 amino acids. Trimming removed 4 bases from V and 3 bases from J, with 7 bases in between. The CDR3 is CASSSGIYEQYF. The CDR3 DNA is TGTGCCAGCAGTTCCGGGATCTACGAGCAGTACTTC.

The chain's CDR3 is CATSPQTTRAEQYF. The CDR3 DNA reads TGTGCCACCAGCCCCCAGACCACGAGGGCCGAGCAGTACTTC. The chain carries TRBV15 and TRBJ2-7, with a tentative D call TRBD2 (5 bases). The CDR3 runs 14 residues. Trimming stripped 5 bases from V and 6 bases from J, with 17 bases between. In germline, CDR1 is LNHNV, CDR2 YYDKDF (reference sequence). The entire variable domain, with the rest obtained from reference TRBV15 and TRBJ2-7, is as follows: DAMVIQNPRYQVTQFGKPVTLSCSQTLNHNVMYWYQQKSSQAPKLLFHYYDKDFNNEADTPDNFQSRRPNTSFCFLDIRSPGLGDTAMYLCATSPQTTRAEQYFGPGTRLTVT.

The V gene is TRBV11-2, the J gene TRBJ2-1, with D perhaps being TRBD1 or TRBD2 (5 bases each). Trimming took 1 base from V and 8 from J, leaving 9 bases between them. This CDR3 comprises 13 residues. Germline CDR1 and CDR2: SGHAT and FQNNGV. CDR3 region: CASSLVWGYEQFF. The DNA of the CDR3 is TGTGCCAGCAGCTTAGTTTGGGGGTATGAGCAGTTCTTC.

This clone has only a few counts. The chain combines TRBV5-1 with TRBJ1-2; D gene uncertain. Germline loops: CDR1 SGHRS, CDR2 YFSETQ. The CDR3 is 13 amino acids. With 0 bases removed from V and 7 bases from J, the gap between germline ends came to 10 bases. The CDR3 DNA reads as TGCGCCAGCAGCTTGGATGGGGATGGTGGCTACACCTTC. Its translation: CASSLDGDGGYTF.

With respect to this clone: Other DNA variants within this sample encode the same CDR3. CDR3 loop: CASTTGETQYF. CDR3 sequence (DNA): TGTGCCAGCACCACCGGGGAGACCCAGTACTTC. The chain recombines TRBV2 with TRBJ2-5, with D unclear. The CDR3 is 11 amino acids. The germline gives CDR1 SNHLY, CDR2 FYNNEI. V was clipped by 7 bases and J by 5 bases, with 8 bases between them.

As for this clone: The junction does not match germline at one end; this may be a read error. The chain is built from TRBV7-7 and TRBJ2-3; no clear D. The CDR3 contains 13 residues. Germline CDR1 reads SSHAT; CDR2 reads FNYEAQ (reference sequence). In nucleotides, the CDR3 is TGTGCTAGCAGCTCCACCCGGGCGGATACGCAGTATTTT. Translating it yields CASSSTRADTQYF. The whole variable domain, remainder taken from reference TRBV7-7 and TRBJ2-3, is GAGVSQSPRYKVTKRGQDVTLRCDPISSHATLYWYQQALGQGPEFLTYFNYEAQPDKSGLPSDRFSAERPEGSISTLTIQRTEQRDSAMYRCASSSTRADTQYFGPGTRLTVL.

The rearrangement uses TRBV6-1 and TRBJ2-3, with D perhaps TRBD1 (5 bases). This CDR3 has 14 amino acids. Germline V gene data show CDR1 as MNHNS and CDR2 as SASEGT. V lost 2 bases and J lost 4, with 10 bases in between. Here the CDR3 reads CASSEQGVADTQYF. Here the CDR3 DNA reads TGTGCCAGCAGTGAACAGGGTGTCGCAGATACGCAGTATTTT.

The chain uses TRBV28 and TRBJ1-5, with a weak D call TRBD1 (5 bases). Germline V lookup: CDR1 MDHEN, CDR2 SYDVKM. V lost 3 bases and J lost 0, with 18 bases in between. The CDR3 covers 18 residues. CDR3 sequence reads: CASSFLPMRDYSNQPQHF. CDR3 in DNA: TGTGCCAGCAGTTTCCTCCCCATGCGGGACTATAGCAATCAGCCCCAGCATTTT.

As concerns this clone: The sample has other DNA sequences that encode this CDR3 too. This CDR3 reads CASSLNSGNTIYF. The CDR3 DNA is TGTGCCAGCAGCTTAAATTCCGGAAACACCATATATTTT. The rearrangement links TRBV7-2 to TRBJ1-3; the D is unclear. This CDR3 contains 13 residues. V was clipped by 2 bases and J by 4 bases, with 6 bases between them. CDR1 and CDR2 (germline): SGHTA, FQGNSA.

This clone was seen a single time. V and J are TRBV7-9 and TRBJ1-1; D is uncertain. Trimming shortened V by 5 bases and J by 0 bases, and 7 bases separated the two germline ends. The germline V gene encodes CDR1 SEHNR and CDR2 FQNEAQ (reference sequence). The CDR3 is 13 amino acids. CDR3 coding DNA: TGTGCCAGCAGCCCAGCTATGAACACTGAAGCTTTCTTT. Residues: CASSPAMNTEAFF.

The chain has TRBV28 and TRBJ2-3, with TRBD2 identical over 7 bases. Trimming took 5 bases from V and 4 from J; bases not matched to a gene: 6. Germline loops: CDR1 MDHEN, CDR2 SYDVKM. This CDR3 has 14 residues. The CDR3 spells CASSQLAKADTQYF. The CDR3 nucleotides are TGTGCCAGCAGTCAACTAGCGAAAGCAGATACGCAGTATTTT.

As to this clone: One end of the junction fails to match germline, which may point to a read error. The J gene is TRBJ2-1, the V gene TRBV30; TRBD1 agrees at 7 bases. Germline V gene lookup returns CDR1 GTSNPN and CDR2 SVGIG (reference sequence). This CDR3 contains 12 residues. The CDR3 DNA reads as TGTGCTTGGACAGGAATTTACAATGAGCAGTTCTTC. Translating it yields CAWTGIYNEQFF. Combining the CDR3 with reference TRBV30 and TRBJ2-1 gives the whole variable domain SQTIHQWPATLVQPVGSPLSLECTVEGTSNPNLYWYRQAAGRGLQLLFYSVGIGQISSEVPQNLSASRPQDRQFILSSKKLLLSDSGFYLCAWTGIYNEQFFGPGTRLTVL.

This CDR3 reads CASSPTGSTQYF. CDR3 nucleotides: TGTGCCAGCAGCCCGACAGGGTCAACCCAGTACTTC. The chain joins TRBV9 to TRBJ2-5; 7 nucleotides line up with TRBD1. V lost 4 bases, J lost 8 bases, and 5 bases stayed unmatched. CDR1 is SGDLS, CDR2 YYNGEE, per germline. The CDR3 runs 12 residues. Full variable domain (outside the CDR3, taken from reference TRBV9 and TRBJ2-5): DSGVTQTPKHLITATGQRVTLRCSPRSGDLSVYWYQQSLDQGLQFLIQYYNGEERAKGNILERFSAQQFPDLHSELNLSSLELGDSALYFCASSPTGSTQYFGPGTRLLVL.

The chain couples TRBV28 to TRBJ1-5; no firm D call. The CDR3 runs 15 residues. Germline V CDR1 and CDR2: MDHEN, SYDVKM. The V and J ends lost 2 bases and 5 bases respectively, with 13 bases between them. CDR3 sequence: CASSLPLKGHQPQHF. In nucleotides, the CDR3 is TGTGCCAGCAGTTTACCCCTTAAAGGTCATCAGCCCCAGCATTTT.

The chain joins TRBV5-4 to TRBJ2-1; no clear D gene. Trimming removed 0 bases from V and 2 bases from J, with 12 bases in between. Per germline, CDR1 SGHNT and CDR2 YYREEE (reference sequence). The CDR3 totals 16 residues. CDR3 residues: CASSLGLVPTYNEQFF. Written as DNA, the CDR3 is TGTGCCAGCAGCTTGGGTCTAGTGCCCACCTACAATGAGCAGTTCTTC.

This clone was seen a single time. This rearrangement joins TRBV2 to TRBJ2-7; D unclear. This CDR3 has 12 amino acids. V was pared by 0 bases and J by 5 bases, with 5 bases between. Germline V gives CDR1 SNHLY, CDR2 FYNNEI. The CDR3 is CASSEAWNEQYF. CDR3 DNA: TGTGCCAGCAGTGAAGCCTGGAACGAGCAGTACTTC.

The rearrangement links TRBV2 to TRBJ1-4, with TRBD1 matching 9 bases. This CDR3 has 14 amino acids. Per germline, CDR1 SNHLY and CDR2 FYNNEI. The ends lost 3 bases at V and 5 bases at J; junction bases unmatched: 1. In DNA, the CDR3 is TGTGCCAGCAGTGATGGGACAGGGAATGAAAAACTGTTTTTT. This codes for CASSDGTGNEKLFF.

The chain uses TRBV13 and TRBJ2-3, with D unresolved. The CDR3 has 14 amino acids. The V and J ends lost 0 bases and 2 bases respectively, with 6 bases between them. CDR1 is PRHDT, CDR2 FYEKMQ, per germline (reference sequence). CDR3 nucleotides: TGTGCCAGCAGCTTAGGAGCCATCACAGATACGCAGTATTTT. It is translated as CASSLGAITDTQYF.

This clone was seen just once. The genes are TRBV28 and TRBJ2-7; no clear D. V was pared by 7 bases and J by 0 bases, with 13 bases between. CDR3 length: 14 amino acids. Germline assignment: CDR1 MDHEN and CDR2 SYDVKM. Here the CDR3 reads CASIQLVPSYEQYF. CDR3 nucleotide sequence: TGTGCCAGCATCCAGCTAGTGCCCTCCTACGAGCAGTACTTC.

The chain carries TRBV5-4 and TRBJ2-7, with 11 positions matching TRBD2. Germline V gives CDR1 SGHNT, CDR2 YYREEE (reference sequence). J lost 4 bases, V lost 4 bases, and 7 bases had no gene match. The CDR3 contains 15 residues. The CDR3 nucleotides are TGTGCCAGCAGCACCAGACTAGCGGGACAATACGAGCAGTACTTC. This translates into CASSTRLAGQYEQYF.

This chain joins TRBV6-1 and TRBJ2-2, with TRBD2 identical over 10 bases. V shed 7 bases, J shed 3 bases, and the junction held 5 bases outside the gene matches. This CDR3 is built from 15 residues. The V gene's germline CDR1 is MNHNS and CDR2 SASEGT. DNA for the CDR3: TGTGCCAGCAACAGCGGGAGGGCCGACACCGGGGAGCTGTTTTTT. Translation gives CASNSGRADTGELFF.

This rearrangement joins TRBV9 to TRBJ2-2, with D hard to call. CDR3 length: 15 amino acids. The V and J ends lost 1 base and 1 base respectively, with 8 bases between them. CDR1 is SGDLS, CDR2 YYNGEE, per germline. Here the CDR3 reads CASSVNMLNTGELFF. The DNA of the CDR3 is TGTGCCAGCAGCGTAAATATGCTGAACACCGGGGAGCTGTTTTTT.

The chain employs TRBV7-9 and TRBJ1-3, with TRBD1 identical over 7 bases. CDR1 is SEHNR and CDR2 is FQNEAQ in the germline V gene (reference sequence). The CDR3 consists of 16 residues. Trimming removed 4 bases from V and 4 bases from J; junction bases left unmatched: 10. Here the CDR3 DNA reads TGTGCCAGCAGCTCCGGATCCGGGACAGAAGGAAACACCATATATTTT. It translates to CASSSGSGTEGNTIYF. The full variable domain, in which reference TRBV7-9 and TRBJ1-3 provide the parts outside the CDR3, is DTGVSQNPRHKITKRGQNVTFRCDPISEHNRLYWYRQTLGQGPEFLTYFQNEAQLEKSRLLSDRFSAERPKGSFSTLEIQRTEQGDSAMYLCASSSGSGTEGNTIYFGEGSWLTVV.

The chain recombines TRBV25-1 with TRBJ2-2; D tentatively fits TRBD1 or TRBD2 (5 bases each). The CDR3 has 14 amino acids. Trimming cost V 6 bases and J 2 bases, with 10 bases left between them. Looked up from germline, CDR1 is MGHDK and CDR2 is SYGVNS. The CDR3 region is CASSSGPNTGELFF. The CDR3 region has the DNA TGTGCCAGCAGCTCGGGACCAAACACCGGGGAGCTGTTTTTT. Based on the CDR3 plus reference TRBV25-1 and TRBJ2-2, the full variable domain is EADIYQTPRYLVIGTGKKITLECSQTMGHDKMYWYQQDPGMELHLIHYSYGVNSTEKGDLSSESTVSRIRTEHFPLTLESARPSHTSQYLCASSSGPNTGELFFGEGSRLTVL.

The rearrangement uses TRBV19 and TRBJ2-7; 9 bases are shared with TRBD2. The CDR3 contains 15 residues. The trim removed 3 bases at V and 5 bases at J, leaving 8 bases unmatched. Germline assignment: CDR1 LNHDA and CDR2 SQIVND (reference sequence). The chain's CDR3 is CASSIFSGSFDEQYF. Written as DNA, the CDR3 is TGTGCCAGTAGTATCTTTAGCGGGAGTTTCGACGAGCAGTACTTC.